One and the same sample provided the 16 T cell receptor beta chains below, sequenced in a study of identical twins. TCRdb reprocessed the 5' RACE reads with MiXCR, giving one entry per CDR3 protein. The sample records under 300,000 distinct CDR3 sequences, 5.5% to 7.5% being singletons. The sample was also reused in another study, on T cells expressing NK-cell markers.

The sample taken for sequencing was CD8+ T cells sorted from blood. These receptors originate from a woman between 18 and 30 years old in good health.

This clonotype has at least ten counts. The genes are TRBV5-1 and TRBJ1-1; D gene uncertain. The V gene lost 4 bases and the J gene lost 0 bases, with 13 bases spanning the gap. The germline V gene has CDR1 SGHRS and CDR2 YFSETQ. The CDR3 contains 15 residues. CDR3 sequence (DNA): TGCGCCAGCAGCCCGTACATTAGTGTGAACACTGAAGCTTTCTTT. Amino acid sequence: CASSPYISVNTEAFF.

This chain joins TRBV20-1 and TRBJ1-3; D might be TRBD1 (6 bases). V lost 6 bases and J lost 4, with 16 bases in between. This CDR3 has 14 amino acids. The germline V gene encodes CDR1 DFQATT and CDR2 SNEGSKA (reference sequence). CDR3: CSALTGTFGNTIYF. DNA of the CDR3: TGCAGTGCCCTCACAGGGACTTTCGGAAACACCATATATTTT.

This clonotype was picked up many times. This chain connects TRBV2 to TRBJ1-1; D may be TRBD1 (5 bases). In germline, CDR1 is SNHLY, CDR2 FYNNEI. The CDR3 has 13 amino acids. V was shortened by 8 bases and J by 3 bases, with 13 bases between the two germline ends. The CDR3 loop is CASPLRGDTEAFF. The CDR3 coding sequence is TGTGCCAGCCCCCTAAGAGGGGACACTGAAGCTTTCTTT.

This clonotype was counted only a few times. The V call is TRBV20-1, the J call TRBJ2-7; 8 bases are shared with TRBD1. Germline values: CDR1 DFQATT, CDR2 SNEGSKA (reference sequence). There are 17 residues in the CDR3. V gave up 2 bases and J gave up 3 bases; unmatched junction bases: 15. The CDR3 DNA follows: TGCAGTGCTAGACCTTTTATTTGGGAACAGGGGGACTACGAGCAGTACTTC. This sequence encodes CSARPFIWEQGDYEQYF.

This clonotype was seen more than once but under ten times. This sequence joins TRBV5-1 and TRBJ2-3; possibly TRBD1 for D (6 bases). This CDR3 region has 16 residues. V gave up 3 bases and J gave up 0 bases, with 14 bases separating them. Germline V gene lookup returns CDR1 SGHRS and CDR2 YFSETQ. The chain's CDR3 is CASSSNRARSTDTQYF. CDR3 coding DNA: TGCGCCAGCAGCTCGAACAGGGCCCGGAGCACAGATACGCAGTATTTT.

In its sample, this clonotype was seen many times. CDR3: CATAGRVSDFYGYTF. As DNA, the CDR3 is TGTGCCACCGCGGGCAGAGTCTCAGATTTCTATGGCTACACCTTC. V and J are TRBV12-3 or TRBV12-4 and TRBJ1-2; D remains ambiguous. V lost 10 bases and J 4 bases, leaving 22 bases between the germline ends. The CDR3 has 15 residues.

There are a few counts of this clonotype. The rearrangement links TRBV7-2 to TRBJ2-1; possibly TRBD1 or TRBD2 for D (7 bases each). The CDR3 contains 17 residues. Trimming stripped 2 bases from V and 10 bases from J, with 24 bases between. Germline V gene data show CDR1 as SGHTA and CDR2 as FQGNSA. The CDR3 sequence is CASSLKRGGGSGGEQFF. For the CDR3, the DNA is TGTGCCAGCAGCTTAAAGAGAGGGGGCGGGAGCGGAGGGGAGCAGTTCTTC.

Note on this clonotype: The junction does not match germline at one end; this may be a read error. This chain uses TRBV20-1 with TRBJ2-1; maybe TRBD1 (6 bases). Germline V CDR1 and CDR2: DFQATT, SNEGSKA (reference sequence). CDR3 length: 16 amino acids. Here the CDR3 reads CCARDLSRGDYNEQFF. In DNA, the CDR3 is TGCTGTGCTAGAGATCTTTCCAGGGGAGATTACAATGAGCAGTTCTTC.

The sample holds a few counts of this clonotype. This chain connects TRBV28 to TRBJ2-5; unclear D gene. Deletions cut 5 bases from V and 9 bases from J, with 10 bases between. Germline V CDR1 and CDR2: MDHEN, SYDVKM. The CDR3 totals 11 residues. CDR3 DNA: TGTGCCAGCAGTCCGAGTGGGGCCCAGTACTTC. Its protein product is CASSPSGAQYF.

This clonotype appeared a few times. This chain joins TRBV6-2 or TRBV6-3 and TRBJ2-3, with TRBD2 matching over 8 bases. CDR3 length: 15 amino acids. CDR1 is MNHEY, CDR2 SVGEGT, per germline. J lost 5 bases, V lost 2 bases, and 6 bases had no gene match. This CDR3 is CASSYGSGGIDTQYF. CDR3 bases: TGTGCCAGCAGTTACGGGAGCGGGGGAATAGATACGCAGTATTTT.

This clonotype has a count of ten or more. This chain connects TRBV19 to TRBJ2-1; TRBD1 might be the D (6 bases). V lost 8 bases and J lost 7, with 18 bases in between. Germline V gene sequence: CDR1 LNHDA, CDR2 SQIVND (reference sequence). This CDR3 has 14 residues. CDR3 nucleotide sequence: TGTGCCAGTGCCCACGGGACACCAAAAAATGAGCAGTTCTTC. It specifies CASAHGTPKNEQFF.

Only a few counts were recorded for this clonotype. The chain couples TRBV19 to TRBJ2-3, with 8 bases matching TRBD2. Germline V gene data show CDR1 as LNHDA and CDR2 as SQIVND (reference sequence). This CDR3 has 15 amino acids. V dropped 6 bases and J dropped 5; count of bases not matched to a gene: 10. For the CDR3, the DNA is TGTGCCAGTAGGCACGGGGGGGCCAGGGAAGATACGCAGTATTTT. It translates to CASRHGGAREDTQYF.

In its sample, this clonotype was seen a few times. V gene TRBV11-2 combines with J gene TRBJ1-2; TRBD1 is a possible D gene (5 bases). The germline CDR1 and CDR2 sequences are SGHAT and FQNNGV. Trimming took off 4 bases at V and 0 bases at J, with 15 bases between the two ends. This CDR3 comprises 16 residues. The CDR3 bases are TGTGCCAGCAGCTCCGAGGGGACTGTAGCTAACTATGGCTACACCTTC. This encodes CASSSEGTVANYGYTF.

CDR3: CAIGRISATYNEQFF. In nucleotides, the CDR3 is TGTGCCATCGGTCGGATTAGCGCAACCTACAATGAGCAGTTCTTC. This chain connects TRBV10-3 to TRBJ2-1; D is possibly TRBD2 (5 bases). V was clipped by 8 bases and J by 2 bases, with 16 bases between them. The CDR3 is made up of 15 amino acids. The germline CDR1 and CDR2 sequences are ENHRY and SYGVKD.

Ten or more counts support this clonotype. The V gene is TRBV3-1, the J gene TRBJ1-2; 9 bases map to TRBD1. This CDR3 contains 11 residues. Trimming took 8 bases from V and 10 from J; bases not matched to a gene: 5. Germline CDR1 LGHDT, CDR2 YNNKEL (reference sequence). CDR3 nucleotide sequence: TGTGCCAGCGGACAGGGGCCCCTCTACACCTTC. Translated, it gives CASGQGPLYTF.

The CDR3 DNA follows: TGTGCCAGCAGCGTAGACGGGAGGGCCACCGGCAATGAGCAGTTCTTC. It encodes CASSVDGRATGNEQFF. The V and J genes are TRBV9 and TRBJ2-1; 8 bases line up with TRBD2. Germline lookup yields CDR1 SGDLS and CDR2 YYNGEE. The V and J ends lost 0 bases and 6 bases, in that order; junction bases with no gene match: 8. This CDR3 has 16 residues.